This T cell receptor beta chain was profiled in a study of PD-L1 blockade in urothelial cancer. Across the whole study: Of some 30 patients, some 25 were males with bladder-origin urothelial cancer. Blood analyses occurred 3 weeks (second dose) and 6 weeks post treatment start. General study findings and limits: Tumor-linked clones in blood grew more by 3 weeks in durable-benefit patients.

Of note for this clone: Its antigen is as yet unknown.

Per the germline V gene, CDR1 is SGHRS and CDR2 is YFSETQ. The CDR3 spans 14 residues. V lost 3 bases to trimming and J lost 2 bases, with 12 bases between them. The protocol was immunoSEQ multiplex PCR, while the TCRdb copy is restricted to in-frame clones and leaves out a portion. The sample contains about 72,000 clones, 84% of which appear only once. The rearrangement joins TRBV5-1 to TRBJ2-7; a possible D gene is TRBD2 (5 bases). This TCR was sampled from a man in his sixties or seventies with urothelial cancer. Material: PBMCs, obtained around atezolizumab (anti-PD-L1) treatment. The CDR3 sequence: CASSSKVGAYEQYF. CDR3 nucleotides: TGCGCCAGCAGCTCCAAGGTCGGGGCCTACGAGCAGTACTTC.